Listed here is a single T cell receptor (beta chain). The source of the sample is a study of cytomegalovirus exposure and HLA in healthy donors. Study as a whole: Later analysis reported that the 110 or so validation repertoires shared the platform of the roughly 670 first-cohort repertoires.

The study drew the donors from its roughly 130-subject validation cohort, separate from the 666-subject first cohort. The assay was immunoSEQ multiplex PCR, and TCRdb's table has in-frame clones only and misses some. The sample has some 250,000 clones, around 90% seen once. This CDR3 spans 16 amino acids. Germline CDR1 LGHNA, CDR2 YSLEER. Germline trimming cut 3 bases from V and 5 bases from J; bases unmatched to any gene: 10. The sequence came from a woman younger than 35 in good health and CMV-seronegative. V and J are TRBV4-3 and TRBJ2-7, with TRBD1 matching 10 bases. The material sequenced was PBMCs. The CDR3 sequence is CASSQLPGQGLHEQYF. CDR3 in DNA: TGCGCCAGCAGCCAGCTACCGGGACAGGGGTTACACGAGCAGTACTTC.